This T cell receptor beta chain was identified during a study of blood T cell repertoires in COVID-19. Study-level background: PBMCs, B-cell-depleted T cells, or T cells were the source of the cDNA or gDNA that made up the material.

Participants spanned ages about 18 to 100 years and resided in 20 to 25 US areas. Looked up from germline, CDR1 is LGHNA and CDR2 is YNFKEQ. This CDR3 region has 17 residues. The V segment lost 0 bases and the J segment 2 bases; nucleotides outside the gene matches: 9. Source study methods: Using reference gene primer amplification, nucleated cell counts were estimated. Clones were read by immunoSEQ multiplex PCR, and TCRdb kept only the in-frame ones, dropping some. That table is the source of V, J and clone size, and D and trimming were worked out from the DNA. The sample carries 150,000 or so clones, 75% to 90% recorded once.

The J gene is TRBJ2-7, the V gene TRBV4-2; 8 nucleotides line up with TRBD2. The sample consisted of PBMCs or T cells enriched from blood (not recorded which). The receptor was derived from a woman aged 55-69 years who had recovered from COVID-19. The CDR3 nucleotides read TGTGCCAGCAGCCAAGAGGGACGGGGGGGCACCACCTACGAGCAGTACTTC. This codes for CASSQEGRGGTTYEQYF.